These T cell receptor beta chains were read from a single sample in a study of blood T cells in healthy people across ages. MiXCR was run by TCRdb on the 5' RACE reads, yielding one entry per CDR3 protein. The table lists 1.5 million to 1.9 million distinct CDR3 sequences, approximately 39% of them singletons, with about 4% in the top ten. Sequenced: blood. The receptors were sampled from a woman between 18 and 29 years old in good health. CDR3s include the opening cysteine and the closing phenylalanine or tryptophan. The D gene is left open where the match is weak. The listing skips clone size in some rows; elsewhere it reads once, few, many or a size class.

TRBJ1-2 | - | few | TRBV6-6 | 11 | CASSYLLGYTF | TGTGCCAGCAGTTACTTGCTTGGCTACACCTTC
TRBJ2-5 | - | - | TRBV6-2/TRBV6-3 | 12 | CASSYPRNEQYF | TGTGCCAGCAGTTACCCACGCAATGAGCAGTACTTC
TRBJ1-2 | - | - | TRBV7-9 | 13 | CSSSSGLWHGYTF | TGTTCCAGCAGTTCCGGATTGTGGCATGGCTACACCTTC
TRBJ2-7 | - | - | TRBV7-9 | 14 | CASSRTVRYYEQYF | TGTGCCAGCAGCCGGACAGTTAGGTACTACGAGCAGTACTTC
TRBJ2-5 | - | once | TRBV7-2 | 15 | CASSPTDAVRETQYF | TGTGCCAGCAGCCCGACGGACGCCGTCCGAGAGACCCAGTACTTC
TRBJ2-3 | - | few | TRBV10-3 | 14 | CAIRLAVLTDTQYF | TGTGCCATCAGATTAGCGGTCCTCACAGATACGCAGTATTTT
TRBJ1-1 | TRBD1 | few | TRBV4-1 | 15 | CASSPGQAMNTEAFF | TGCGCCAGCAGCCCCGGACAGGCCATGAACACTGAAGCTTTCTTT
TRBJ2-5 | TRBD1 | - | TRBV5-8 | 17 | CASSYDRVRGSYNEQYF | TGTGCCAGCAGCTACGACAGGGTACGTGGGTCCTACAATGAGCAGTACTTC
TRBJ2-4 | - | many | TRBV20-1 | 14 | CSARDRVAKNIQYF | TGCAGTGCTAGAGATCGGGTAGCCAAAAACATTCAGTACTTC
TRBJ1-4 | - | few | TRBV3-1 | 14 | CASSQLLRGEKLFF | TGTGCCAGCAGCCAACTTCTTAGGGGTGAAAAACTGTTTTTT
TRBJ1-5 | TRBD1 | few | TRBV10-3 | 15 | CAISAYRGSGQPQHF | TGTGCCATCAGTGCCTACAGGGGATCGGGTCAGCCCCAGCATTTT
TRBJ2-7 | - | - | TRBV30 | 12 | CAWSFQGYEQYF | TGTGCCTGGAGCTTCCAGGGCTACGAGCAGTACTTC
TRBJ2-3 | - | many | TRBV30 | 13 | CAWRPPSTDTQYF | TGTGCCTGGCGTCCGCCTAGCACAGATACGCAGTATTTT
TRBJ2-1 | TRBD2 | once | TRBV6-6 | 16 | CASRPRLAGDGETQFF | TGTGCCAGCAGACCTCGACTAGCGGGAGATGGAGAGACCCAGTTCTTC
TRBJ2-7 | TRBD1 | - | TRBV10-3 | 11 | CAISADREWYF | TGTGCCATCAGTGCGGACAGGGAGTGGTACTTC
TRBJ1-1 | - | - | TRBV7-2 | 15 | CASRLTGRANTEAFF | TGTGCCAGCAGATTGACGGGACGGGCGAACACTGAAGCTTTCTTT
TRBJ1-1 | TRBD1 | - | TRBV6-2/TRBV6-3 | 13 | CASILGQGGEAFF | TGTGCCAGCATCCTGGGACAGGGTGGTGAAGCTTTCTTT
TRBJ2-4 | - | - | TRBV6-5 | 13 | CASSYDAENIQYF | TGTGCCAGCAGTTACGACGCAGAAAACATTCAGTACTTC
TRBJ2-5 | - | - | TRBV25-1 | 14 | CASGEYFGGETQCF | TGTGCCAGCGGTGAATATTTCGGGGGAGAGACCCAGTGCTTC
TRBJ2-7 | - | - | TRBV7-2 | 14 | CASSLGGPKDEQYF | TGTGCCAGCAGCTTAGGGGGACCAAAAGACGAGCAGTACTTC
TRBJ2-7 | - | few | TRBV3-1 | 13 | CASSPTPPYEQYF | TGTGCCAGCAGCCCCACACCTCCCTACGAGCAGTACTTC
TRBJ2-7 | - | - | TRBV3-1 | 18 | CASSQGLGGTYLSYEQYF | TGTGCCAGCAGCCAAGGATTAGGCGGAACTTACCTCTCCTACGAGCAGTACTTC
TRBJ2-7 | - | few | TRBV7-9 | 15 | CASSLARTTPYEQYF | TGTGCCAGCAGCTTAGCCCGGACTACACCGTACGAGCAGTACTTC
TRBJ1-1 | - | - | TRBV6-6 | 15 | CASSYSSPGVTEAFF | TGTGCCAGCAGTTACTCCTCCCCGGGTGTCACTGAAGCTTTCTTT
TRBJ2-3 | TRBD2 | - | TRBV7-9 | 13 | CASGSGLTDTQYF | TGTGCCAGTGGTAGCGGGTTAACAGATACGCAGTATTTT